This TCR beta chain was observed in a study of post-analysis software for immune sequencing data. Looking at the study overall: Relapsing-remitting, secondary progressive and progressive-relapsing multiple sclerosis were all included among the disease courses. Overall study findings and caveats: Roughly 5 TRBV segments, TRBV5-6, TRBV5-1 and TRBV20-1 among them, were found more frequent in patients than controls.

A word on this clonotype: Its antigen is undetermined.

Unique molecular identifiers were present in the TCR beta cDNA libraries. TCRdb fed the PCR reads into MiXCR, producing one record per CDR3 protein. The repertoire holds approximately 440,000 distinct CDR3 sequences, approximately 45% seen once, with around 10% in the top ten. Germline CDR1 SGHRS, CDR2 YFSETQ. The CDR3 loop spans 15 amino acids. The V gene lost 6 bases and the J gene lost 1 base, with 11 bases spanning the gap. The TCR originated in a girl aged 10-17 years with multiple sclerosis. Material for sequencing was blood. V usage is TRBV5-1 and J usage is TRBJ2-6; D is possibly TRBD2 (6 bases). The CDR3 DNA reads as TGCGCCAGCATGGCCGGGGGTTCTGGGGCCAACGTCCTGACTTTC. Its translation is CASMAGGSGANVLTF.